This T cell receptor (beta chain) was sequenced in a study of technical replicates of blood from a handful of donors. The CDR3 spans 15 residues. Germline CDR1 and CDR2: SGHKS and YYEKEE (reference sequence). Trimming removed 3 bases from V and 7 bases from J, with 19 bases in between. This table comes from immunoSEQ multiplex PCR, and its TCRdb copy is limited to in-frame clones, with some not included. Of about 75,000 clones listed, approximately 97% are singletons. The TCR sequence derives from a human donor in good health. The J gene is TRBJ2-5, the V gene TRBV5-5; TRBD1 is a possible D gene (6 bases). Sequencing was performed on T cells isolated from PBMCs. As DNA, the CDR3 is TGTGCCAGCAGCTCCCTTTCAGGGGCCGGCATGACCCAGTACTTC. It yields the protein CASSSLSGAGMTQYF.